Following are 24 T cell receptor beta chains from one sample sequenced in a study of CD8+ T cells in alopecia areata. The treatment: oral pan-JAK inhibitor, 5-10 mg twice daily. RNA, once extracted, was reverse transcribed into cDNA for use as the sequencing template. Assay used: immunoSEQ multiplex PCR; TCRdb lists only in-frame clones, some missing. The sample gives some 80,000 clones, approximately 64% of which show up once; 20% to 30% is in the top ten. The input for sequencing was CD8+ T cells sorted from blood, taken at week 24, from a patient treated with tofacitinib. These receptors all come from a human donor with alopecia areata.

V and J are TRBV7-8 and TRBJ2-7; D is perhaps TRBD2 (5 bases). The CDR3 is 11 amino acids. Trimming removed 4 bases from V and 12 bases from J, with 13 bases in between. Germline loops: CDR1 SGHVS, CDR2 FQNEAQ. The DNA of the CDR3 is TGTGCCAGCAGCTGGGCGGGCCTTTCGTACTTC. Protein product: CASSWAGLSYF.

This sequence joins TRBV4-3 and TRBJ2-1, with a possible D match to TRBD2 (6 bases). Germline CDR1 and CDR2: LGHNA and YSLEER. The germline V and J ends were trimmed by 0 bases and 8 bases, with 14 bases remaining between them. The CDR3 has 15 residues. In nucleotides, the CDR3 is TGCGCCAGCAGCCAAGATACAGCCGGGAGTTATGAGCAGTTCTTC. It is translated as CASSQDTAGSYEQFF.

This chain uses TRBV15 with TRBJ2-3, with 8 bases lining up with TRBD2. The CDR3 spans 16 residues. Unmatched junction bases numbered 5, after V lost 1 base and J lost 2 bases. Germline CDR1 is LNHNV and CDR2 is YYDKDF (reference sequence). The chain's CDR3 is CATSRVREGPTDTQYF. The DNA of the CDR3 is TGTGCCACCAGCAGAGTACGGGAGGGCCCCACAGATACGCAGTATTTT.

V gene TRBV4-2 combines with J gene TRBJ1-4; no firm D call. Trimming removed 1 base at V and 3 bases at J, with 9 bases between. The germline gives CDR1 LGHNA, CDR2 YNFKEQ. The CDR3 length is 15 residues. CDR3 protein: CASSQVTAPNEKLFF. The CDR3 coding sequence is TGTGCCAGCAGCCAAGTTACGGCTCCTAATGAAAAACTGTTTTTT.

This clone was picked up a small number of times. The rearrangement joins TRBV28 to TRBJ1-1; D is perhaps TRBD1 (5 bases). Germline CDR1 reads MDHEN; CDR2 reads SYDVKM. Trimming stripped 6 bases from V and 5 bases from J, with 22 bases between. This CDR3 comprises 16 residues. In nucleotides, the CDR3 is TGTGCCAGCAGCCCAGCGGGGGTCGGGGAGCGGACTGAAGCTTTCTTT. Its translation: CASSPAGVGERTEAFF.

As to this clone: Other DNA sequences of this sample code for an identical CDR3. The chain carries TRBV5-6 and TRBJ2-7; D unclear. CDR1 and CDR2 from the germline V gene are SGHDT and YYEEEE. V dropped 4 bases and J dropped 5 bases, with 10 bases sitting between them. The CDR3 runs 12 residues. In DNA form, the CDR3 reads TGTGCCAGCAGCCCCCAAGGGAACGAGCAGTACTTC. It is translated as CASSPQGNEQYF. The entire variable domain, with the rest obtained from reference TRBV5-6 and TRBJ2-7, is as follows: DAGVTQSPTHLIKTRGQQVTLRCSPKSGHDTVSWYQQALGQGPQFIFQYYEEEERQRGNFPDRFSGHQFPNYSSELNVNALLLGDSALYLCASSPQGNEQYFGPGTRLTVT.

This rearrangement joins TRBV27 to TRBJ1-2; D uncertain. The CDR3 has 13 residues. Trimming removed 5 bases at V and 8 bases at J, with 15 bases between. Germline lookup yields CDR1 MNHEY and CDR2 SMNVEV (reference sequence). This chain's CDR3 is CASSPPSKRGYTF. DNA for the CDR3: TGTGCCAGCAGTCCGCCGTCTAAGCGGGGCTACACCTTC.

The count of this clone is one. The chain employs TRBV5-1 and TRBJ1-2, with D perhaps TRBD1 (5 bases). The V and J ends lost 0 bases and 4 bases respectively, with 10 bases between them. Germline V gives CDR1 SGHRS, CDR2 YFSETQ. The CDR3 consists of 14 residues. The CDR3 region has the DNA TGCGCCAGCAGCTTGGACAGGCTATCCTATGGCTACACCTTC. Translating gives CASSLDRLSYGYTF.

This clone was seen once. The rearrangement links TRBV4-3 to TRBJ2-7; D unresolved. The CDR3 covers 15 residues. Germline CDR1 and CDR2: LGHNA and YSLEER. The V end lost 3 bases, the J end lost 4 bases, and 16 bases lay between the germline ends. CDR3 DNA: TGCGCCAGCAGCCATTCGGTTACCGGAGAGTACGAGCAGTACTTC. Its translation is CASSHSVTGEYEQYF.

This chain joins TRBV19 and TRBJ2-1, with D tentatively TRBD2 (6 bases). V was shortened by 9 bases and J by 6 bases, with 9 bases between the two germline ends. In germline, CDR1 is LNHDA, CDR2 SQIVND (reference sequence). CDR3 length: 11 residues. CDR3 bases: TGTGCCAGCCGGGACTCCAATGAGCAGTTCTTC. Its translation: CASRDSNEQFF.

J is TRBJ2-7 and V is TRBV28; TRBD2 agrees at 8 bases. The junction had 16 bases not matched to a gene; V was cut back by 1 base and J by 5 bases. CDR1 MDHEN and CDR2 SYDVKM come from the germline V gene. The CDR3 has 18 residues. The DNA for the CDR3 is TGTGCCAGCAGTTTATCCCCTGCCCGCGAAGCGGGAGTCCACGAGCAGTACTTC. Translating gives CASSLSPAREAGVHEQYF.

The genes are TRBV7-6 and TRBJ2-1; 13 bases agree with TRBD2. With 4 bases clipped from V and 8 bases from J, the junction kept 5 bases outside the gene matches. CDR3 size: 15 residues. CDR1 and CDR2 (germline): SGHVS, FNYEAQ. The CDR3 loop is CASSSTSGRVYEQFF. DNA of the CDR3: TGTGCCAGCAGCTCTACTAGCGGGAGGGTCTATGAGCAGTTCTTC.

This clone was seen a few times. The sample holds other DNA sequences that translate to the same CDR3. This chain connects TRBV6-5 to TRBJ2-3, with 12 bases fitting TRBD2. The V gene end was trimmed by 6 bases and the J gene end by 3 bases; junction bases not matched to a gene: 4. The length of the CDR3 is 15 residues. Germline-derived CDR1 and CDR2 are MNHEY and SVGAGI. Here the CDR3 DNA reads TGTGCCAGCAGGACCGGACTAGCGGGGACAGATACGCAGTATTTT. Encoded protein: CASRTGLAGTDTQYF.

The chain links TRBV7-9 to TRBJ1-4; D remains unclear. CDR1 is SEHNR, CDR2 FQNEAQ, per germline (reference sequence). Deletions cut 0 bases from V and 0 bases from J, with 5 bases between. This CDR3 is 15 amino acids long. The CDR3 nucleotides read TGTGCCAGCAGCTTAGCTAGCGCAACTAATGAAAAACTGTTTTTT. The encoded protein is CASSLASATNEKLFF.

The J gene is TRBJ1-3, the V gene TRBV7-9; the D is unclear. The V end lost 2 bases, the J end lost 3 bases, and 5 bases lay between the germline ends. Germline V gene lookup returns CDR1 SEHNR and CDR2 FQNEAQ (reference sequence). This CDR3 is built from 13 residues. The CDR3 loop reads CASSLSSGNTIYF. CDR3 bases: TGTGCCAGCAGCTTAAGCAGTGGAAACACCATATATTTT. Full variable domain (rest looked up from reference TRBV7-9 and TRBJ1-3): DTGVSQNPRHKITKRGQNVTFRCDPISEHNRLYWYRQTLGQGPEFLTYFQNEAQLEKSRLLSDRFSAERPKGSFSTLEIQRTEQGDSAMYLCASSLSSGNTIYFGEGSWLTVV.

A word on this clone: Relative to the germline gene, one junction end is altered; a read error may explain this. The chain couples TRBV4-1 to TRBJ2-1; 10 bases are a match to TRBD2. CDR3 size: 17 residues. Germline-derived CDR1 and CDR2 are MGHRA and YSYEKL. Here the CDR3 reads CASSHPASGSLRGGVLF. The CDR3 DNA reads TGCGCCAGCAGCCATCCAGCTAGCGGGAGTCTCCGAGGGGGGGTTCTCTTC.

The V call is TRBV9, the J call TRBJ2-3, with 10 bases lining up with TRBD1. J was trimmed by 2 bases and V by 3 bases; bases with no gene match: 9. The CDR3 sequence is 17 residues long. Per the germline V gene, CDR1 is SGDLS and CDR2 is YYNGEE. The CDR3 sequence: CASSAPTGQGNTDTQYF. The CDR3 DNA follows: TGTGCCAGCAGCGCCCCGACGGGACAGGGGAACACAGATACGCAGTATTTT.

The CDR3 DNA follows: TGCGCCAGCAGCCAAGAGCCTACTGGGATCTACAATGAGCAGTTCTTC. The encoded protein is CASSQEPTGIYNEQFF. V is TRBV4-1 and J is TRBJ2-1, with D unresolved. V dropped 0 bases and J dropped 3 bases, with 12 bases sitting between them. CDR1 MGHRA and CDR2 YSYEKL come from the germline V gene. CDR3 length: 16 residues.

This chain joins TRBV27 and TRBJ1-2, with D unresolved. CDR1 is MNHEY, CDR2 SMNVEV, per germline (reference sequence). The CDR3 contains 15 residues. The V end was cut by 3 bases, the J end by 5 bases, with 16 bases between. The CDR3 reads CASSFGGGEWYGYTF. The DNA for the CDR3 is TGTGCCAGCAGTTTTGGTGGCGGGGAGTGGTATGGCTACACCTTC.

This chain links TRBV6-5 with TRBJ2-5; the match to TRBD2 covers 8 bases. The CDR3 is 15 amino acids. V dropped 5 bases and J dropped 7; count of bases not matched to a gene: 12. CDR1 and CDR2 (germline): MNHEY, SVGAGI. CDR3 residues: CASSNTGLDRGTQYF. The CDR3 DNA is TGTGCCAGCAGTAACACGGGACTAGATAGGGGGACCCAGTACTTC.

This sequence joins TRBV5-8 and TRBJ1-4; the D gene is possibly TRBD1 (6 bases). Germline loops: CDR1 SGHTS, CDR2 YDEGEE. The CDR3 is made up of 11 amino acids. The V end was cut by 6 bases, the J end by 13 bases, with 13 bases between. CDR3 region: CASTRGGGLFF. The CDR3 coding sequence is TGTGCCAGCACCCGAGGGGGAGGACTGTTTTTT.

This clone showed up just a few times. The chain is built from TRBV5-1 and TRBJ2-1; D call uncertain. The ends were cut back, 5 bases at V and 3 bases at J, with 18 bases in the middle. Germline V CDR1 and CDR2: SGHRS, YFSETQ. The CDR3 extends over 16 amino acids. CDR3 amino acids: CASRPPLSEFYNEQFF. The DNA for the CDR3 is TGCGCCAGCAGGCCACCGCTAAGCGAGTTCTACAATGAGCAGTTCTTC. The variable domain in full, with the rest retrieved from reference TRBV5-1 and TRBJ2-1, is KAGVTQTPRYLIKTRGQQVTLSCSPISGHRSVSWYQQTPGQGLQFLFEYFSETQRNKGNFPGRFSGRQFSNSRSEMNVSTLELGDSALYLCASRPPLSEFYNEQFFGPGTRLTVL.

The sample holds many counts of this clone. The CDR3 DNA sequence: TGCGCCAGCAGTCTAAACACCTACAGGGATACCCAAGAGACCCAGTACTTC. This sequence encodes CASSLNTYRDTQETQYF. The genes are TRBV23-1 and TRBJ2-5; D is perhaps TRBD1 (6 bases). TRBV23-1 is labeled an ORF, and its function is uncertain. CDR3 length: 17 amino acids. Trimming stripped 4 bases from V and 1 base from J, with 19 bases between.

The table lists this clone with a few counts. The chain links TRBV7-2 to TRBJ2-1; 10 nucleotides match TRBD2. CDR1 and CDR2 from the germline V gene are SGHTA and FQGNSA. The ends lost 3 bases at V and 0 bases at J; junction bases unmatched: 8. This CDR3 region has 18 residues. The DNA for the CDR3 is TGTGCCAGCAGCTTGGAAGGACTAGCGGTCCTCTCCTACAATGAGCAGTTCTTC. Its translation: CASSLEGLAVLSYNEQFF.